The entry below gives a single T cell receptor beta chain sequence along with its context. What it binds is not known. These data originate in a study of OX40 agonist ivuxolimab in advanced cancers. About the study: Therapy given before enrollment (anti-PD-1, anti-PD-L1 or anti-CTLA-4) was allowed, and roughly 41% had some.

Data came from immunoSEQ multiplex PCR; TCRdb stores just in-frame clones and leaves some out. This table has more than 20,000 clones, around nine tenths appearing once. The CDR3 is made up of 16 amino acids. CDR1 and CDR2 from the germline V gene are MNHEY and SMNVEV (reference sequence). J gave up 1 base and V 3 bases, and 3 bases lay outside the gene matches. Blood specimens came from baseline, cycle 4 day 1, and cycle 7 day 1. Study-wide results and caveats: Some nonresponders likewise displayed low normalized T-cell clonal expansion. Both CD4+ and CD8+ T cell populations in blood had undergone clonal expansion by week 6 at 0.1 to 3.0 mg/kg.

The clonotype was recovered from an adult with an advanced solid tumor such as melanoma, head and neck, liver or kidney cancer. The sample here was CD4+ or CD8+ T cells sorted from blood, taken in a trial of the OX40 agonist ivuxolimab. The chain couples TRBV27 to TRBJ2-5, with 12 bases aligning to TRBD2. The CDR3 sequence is CASSFGLAGSQETQYF. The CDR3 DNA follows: TGTGCCAGCAGTTTCGGACTAGCGGGGTCCCAAGAGACCCAGTACTTC.